These 2 T cell receptor beta chains originate from one sample sequenced in a study of cytotoxic CD8 clonotypes in ibrutinib-treated CLL (dated by TCRdb to 2020 to 2023). The library was produced with the immunoSEQ multiplex PCR assay. TCRdb obtained this table from immuneACCESS and retained in-frame rearrangements with V and J assigned. These tables miss some clones; where compared with another copy, unresolved V genes account for less than half of the shortfall, and the remainder is unexplained. The sample yields 26,000 or so clones; approximately 62% were counted once. About 15% of the sample comes from the top ten. The sample in question was PBMCs, obtained before ibrutinib treatment. The receptors come from a human donor with chronic lymphocytic leukemia.

The chain combines TRBV15 with TRBJ1-5; tentative D call: TRBD1 (6 bases). V lost 2 bases and J lost 6, with 14 bases in between. The CDR3 covers 15 residues. In germline, CDR1 is LNHNV, CDR2 YYDKDF (reference sequence). The CDR3 region is CATSRQGTVSQPQHF. The CDR3 bases are TGTGCCACCAGCAGACAGGGGACGGTGAGTCAGCCCCAGCATTTT.

This clone was seen once. The chain uses TRBV4-1 and TRBJ2-4, with unresolved D. Germline-derived CDR1 and CDR2 are MGHRA and YSYEKL. Trimming cost V 0 bases and J 16 bases, with 13 bases left between them. The CDR3 contains 12 residues. CDR3: CASSQDRSTLYF. CDR3 in DNA: TGCGCCAGCAGCCAAGATAGGAGTACCTTATACTTC.